This T cell receptor (beta chain) was found in a study of T cells after posttransplantation cyclophosphamide. As concerns this clone: What it recognizes is unknown.

Sequencing used immunoSEQ multiplex PCR; TCRdb keeps in-frame clones, though not all of them. This sample has about 24,000 clones, with more than 70% found just once. Per germline, CDR1 SQVTM and CDR2 ANQGSEA. This CDR3 contains 14 residues. Broader study findings: Later blood repertoires were often dominated by clones from the donor CD8+ memory compartment.

The chain carries TRBV29-1 and TRBJ2-1, with 9 positions matching TRBD2. Sequencing input: PBMCs. This TCR came from a woman aged 60-70 years with a blood cancer, CMV-positive, and with a related stem cell donor. In DNA form, the CDR3 reads TGCACTATAATGGGCGGGAGGGCGGTTACTGAGCAGTTCTTC. The encoded protein is CTIMGGRAVTEQFF.